These T cell receptor beta chains were read from a single sample in a study of vaccination and CD4 T cells after COVID-19. Each CDR3 protein is one row after TCRdb ran MiXCR on the PCR reads. Of just under 8,500 distinct CDR3 sequences listed, about 68% were seen once; the top ten hold 15% to 20%. The antigens of these receptors remain unknown. The sample was CD4+ T cells from blood, cultured in vitro. The source is a human donor who had recovered from COVID-19. Each CDR3 is given with its conserved first and last residue. D genes are given only for firm matches. The size of a clone is reported for some rows only, either as once, few or many, or as a class for expanded clones.

>NA|TRBV27|TRBJ1-4|few
TGTGCCAGCAGCAACAGGGTCTCTGAAAAACTGTTTTTT
CASSNRVSEKLFF
>NA|TRBV7-9|TRBJ2-5|NA
TGTGCCAGCAGTTCAGCCACAGGGTACCAAGAGACCCAGTACTTC
CASSSATGYQETQYF
>NA|TRBV5-4|TRBJ1-6|few
TGTGCCAGCAGCTCCGGACGGGGAAATTCACCCCTCCACTTT
CASSSGRGNSPLHF
>NA|TRBV2|TRBJ2-1|NA
TGTGCCAGCAGTGACGGCAGGCTCTACAATGAGCAGTTCTTC
CASSDGRLYNEQFF
>NA|TRBV7-2|TRBJ1-5|hyperexpanded
TGTGCCAGCAGCGTCAGGGGTAATCAGCCCCAGCATTTT
CASSVRGNQPQHF
>TRBD1|TRBV6-5|TRBJ1-1|NA
TGTGCCAGCAGTTCGGGACAGGGTCGGGCTTTCTTT
CASSSGQGRAFF
>TRBD1|TRBV2|TRBJ1-5|NA
TGTGCCAACGGATGGACAGGGGATCAGCCCCAGCATTTT
CANGWTGDQPQHF
>TRBD1|TRBV20-1|TRBJ1-2|NA
TGCAGTGCCAGAGGCAGACAGGGGAGCTATGGCTACACCTTC
CSARGRQGSYGYTF
>NA|TRBV6-1|TRBJ2-2|NA
TGTGCCAGCAGGGCCCCGACAGGCAACATGAACACCGGGGAGCTGTTTTTT
CASRAPTGNMNTGELFF
>NA|TRBV20-1|TRBJ2-7|once
TGCAGTGCCCGCGACAGAGCCGAGCAGTACTTC
CSARDRAEQYF
>NA|TRBV28|TRBJ2-7|NA
TGTGCCAGCAGAAGCCAGGGTTACGAGCAGTACTTC
CASRSQGYEQYF
>NA|TRBV19|TRBJ1-1|few
TGTGCCAGCGGTCTCCGGCCCCTTGACGGGTACACTGAAGCTTTCTTT
CASGLRPLDGYTEAFF
>TRBD1|TRBV6-1|TRBJ2-7|NA
TGTGCCAGCAGTCCCTGGACAGGGCGCTTTTATAGCTACTCCTACGAGCAGTACTTC
CASSPWTGRFYSYSYEQYF
>NA|TRBV28|TRBJ2-1|few
TGTGCCAGCAGTTCCGGCCAAGGCAATGAGCAGTTCTTC
CASSSGQGNEQFF
>NA|TRBV29-1|TRBJ2-1|NA
TGCAGCGTTGGTGACCCCCTCGGGGAGCAGTTCTTC
CSVGDPLGEQFF
>NA|TRBV27|TRBJ2-7|NA
TGTGCCAGCAGTTTAATCCTATCCGGCCCCTACGAGCAGTACTTC
CASSLILSGPYEQYF
>TRBD1|TRBV7-9|TRBJ1-1|NA
TGTGCCAGCAGCCCCAGGGGGGATCCCGCCACTGAAGCTTTCTTT
CASSPRGDPATEAFF
>TRBD2|TRBV7-2|TRBJ2-3|NA
TGTGCCAGCAGCTATAGCGGGCCTAGCACAGATACGCAGTATTTT
CASSYSGPSTDTQYF
>TRBD1|TRBV10-3|TRBJ2-7|once
TGTGCCATCAGTGGAGGAGGGGGGACAGGGGCCTACGAGCAGTACTTC
CAISGGGGTGAYEQYF
>NA|TRBV20-1|TRBJ1-1|few
TGCAGTGCTAGATTTAACACAGGTTTCACTGAAGCTTTCTTT
CSARFNTGFTEAFF
>NA|TRBV7-2|TRBJ1-5|large
TGTGCCACCAGTGTAAGGGGCGAACAGCCCCAGCATTTT
CATSVRGEQPQHF